Presented here are 15 T cell receptor beta chains from one specimen sequenced in a study of PD-1 blockade in classical Hodgkin lymphoma. Brentuximab vedotin exposure varied, and every patient relapsed after autologous stem cell transplantation. Repertoires were generated with immunoSEQ multiplex PCR, while TCRdb's copy carries only in-frame clones and drops some. The sample has 80,000 to 100,000 clones, about four fifths seen once. The material sequenced was peripheral blood mononuclear cells (PBMCs), taken before the second cycle of nivolumab. Receptors were obtained from a human donor with classical Hodgkin lymphoma.

The V gene is TRBV5-4, the J gene TRBJ2-1, with TRBD1 as a possible D gene (5 bases). The length of the CDR3 is 16 residues. In germline, CDR1 is SGHNT, CDR2 YYREEE (reference sequence). V was clipped by 2 bases and J by 5 bases, with 17 bases between them. The CDR3 DNA sequence: TGTGCCAGCAGCTTCGGCCCAGGAATAGGGGACAATGAGCAGTTCTTC. The encoded protein is CASSFGPGIGDNEQFF.

The chain employs TRBV2 and TRBJ2-2; D is unclear. V lost 6 bases, J lost 4 bases, and 12 bases lay in between. From germline, CDR1 is SNHLY and CDR2 FYNNEI. This CDR3 has 14 amino acids. The CDR3 loop is CASRAYLGTGELFF. CDR3 nucleotide sequence: TGTGCCAGCAGGGCCTATCTAGGCACCGGGGAGCTGTTTTTT. Full variable domain (rest looked up from reference TRBV2 and TRBJ2-2): EPEVTQTPSHQVTQMGQEVILRCVPISNHLYFYWYRQILGQKVEFLVSFYNNEISEKSEIFDDQFSVERPDGSNFTLKIRSTKLEDSAMYFCASRAYLGTGELFFGEGSRLTVL.

This clone was observed a single time. The chain recombines TRBV25-1 with TRBJ2-4; D uncertain. The germline V gene encodes CDR1 MGHDK and CDR2 SYGVNS. V was clipped by 1 base and J by 5 bases, with 6 bases between them. The CDR3 consists of 13 residues. CDR3 sequence: CASSESSQNIQYF. CDR3 bases: TGTGCCAGCAGTGAATCCTCCCAAAACATTCAGTACTTC.

This clone was recorded once. The J gene is TRBJ2-7, the V gene TRBV5-1; possibly TRBD1 or TRBD2 for D (5 bases each). The germline CDR1 and CDR2 sequences are SGHRS and YFSETQ. V was shortened by 4 bases and J by 3 bases, with 26 bases between the two germline ends. This CDR3 spans 18 amino acids. CDR3 in amino acids: CASSLAPWGSGGNYEQYF. For the CDR3, the DNA is TGCGCCAGCAGCCTCGCTCCTTGGGGTAGTGGGGGTAACTACGAGCAGTACTTC. The entire variable domain, with the rest obtained from reference TRBV5-1 and TRBJ2-7, is as follows: KAGVTQTPRYLIKTRGQQVTLSCSPISGHRSVSWYQQTPGQGLQFLFEYFSETQRNKGNFPGRFSGRQFSNSRSEMNVSTLELGDSALYLCASSLAPWGSGGNYEQYFGPGTRLTVT.

This clone was detected once. The chain uses TRBV10-3 and TRBJ2-3; D may be TRBD1 or TRBD2 (6 bases each). This CDR3 has 11 residues. Germline CDR1 reads ENHRY; CDR2 reads SYGVKD. The V end lost 11 bases, the J end lost 8 bases, and 14 bases lay between the germline ends. The CDR3 loop reads CAHGGGSTQYF. The CDR3 region has the DNA TGTGCCCACGGGGGCGGCTCTACGCAGTATTTT.

J is TRBJ2-1 and V is TRBV6-1, with D possibly matching TRBD1 (6 bases). Germline CDR1 reads MNHNS; CDR2 reads SASEGT. With 7 bases removed from V and 5 bases from J, the gap between germline ends came to 12 bases. This CDR3 has 13 residues. CDR3 amino acids: CASNQGPNNEQFF. The CDR3 DNA follows: TGTGCCAGCAATCAGGGGCCAAACAATGAGCAGTTCTTC.

The sample holds a few counts of this clone. V gene TRBV4-1 combines with J gene TRBJ1-3; possible D gene TRBD1, 5 bases. With 1 base removed from V and 4 bases from J, the gap between germline ends came to 11 bases. The V gene's germline CDR1 is MGHRA and CDR2 YSYEKL. The CDR3 sequence is 15 residues long. CDR3 in amino acids: CASSQGGGDGNTIYF. CDR3 nucleotides: TGCGCCAGCAGCCAAGGGGGAGGGGACGGAAACACCATATATTTT.

V gene TRBV5-1 combines with J gene TRBJ2-5; 8 bases agree with TRBD1. Per the germline V gene, CDR1 is SGHRS and CDR2 is YFSETQ. After removal of 3 bases from V and 5 bases from J, the junction contained 6 bases not matched to a gene. The CDR3 runs to 14 residues. The CDR3 here is CASSSGQVQETQYF. The CDR3 DNA sequence: TGCGCCAGCAGCTCGGGACAGGTCCAGGAGACCCAGTACTTC.

V is TRBV11-3 and J is TRBJ2-1; TRBD2 matches 11 bases. The junction had 2 bases not matched to a gene; V was cut back by 1 base and J by 9 bases. CDR1 is SGHNT and CDR2 is YENEEA in the germline V gene. The CDR3 length is 14 residues. The CDR3 sequence: CASSLVTSGGEQFF. CDR3 bases: TGTGCCAGCAGCTTAGTAACTAGCGGGGGTGAGCAGTTCTTC.

The gene calls are TRBV5-4 and TRBJ2-2; 11 bases match TRBD2. The V segment lost 5 bases and the J segment 3 bases; nucleotides outside the gene matches: 9. Germline lookup yields CDR1 SGHNT and CDR2 YYREEE (reference sequence). This CDR3 has 17 residues. The CDR3 region is CASSSRSGRGDTGELFF. The CDR3 DNA reads as TGTGCCAGCAGTTCACGTAGCGGGAGGGGGGACACCGGGGAGCTGTTTTTT.

With regard to this clone: Germline and junction disagree at one end, which may indicate a read error. The chain joins TRBV5-1 to TRBJ2-3, with a weak D call TRBD1 (5 bases). In germline, CDR1 is SGHRS, CDR2 YFSETQ. The CDR3 extends over 16 amino acids. CDR3 DNA: TGCGCCAGCAGATTGGGGCCAGCGTTATCCGGAGATACGCAGTATTTT. Amino acids: CASRLGPALSGDTQYF.

The table lists this clone with a few counts. The rearrangement uses TRBV5-8 and TRBJ2-7, with 11 nucleotides matching TRBD2. Trimming removed 6 bases from V and 5 bases from J; junction bases left unmatched: 7. The V gene's germline CDR1 is SGHTS and CDR2 YDEGEE. The CDR3 has 14 amino acids. The CDR3 reads CASKALAGGHEQYF. The CDR3 coding sequence is TGTGCCAGCAAAGCCCTAGCGGGAGGACACGAGCAGTACTTC.

J is TRBJ1-3 and V is TRBV30; D not resolved. Germline V lookup: CDR1 GTSNPN, CDR2 SVGIG (reference sequence). CDR3 size: 15 residues. V was cut by 1 base and J by 3 bases, with 13 bases left in between. CDR3 sequence (DNA): TGTGCCTGGAGTGAAAAACGGACGGGTGGAAACACCATATATTTT. Translation gives CAWSEKRTGGNTIYF.

V and J are TRBV5-5 and TRBJ1-5; D uncertain. V lost 4 bases and J lost 0, with 14 bases in between. Germline V gives CDR1 SGHKS, CDR2 YYEKEE (reference sequence). This CDR3 contains 16 residues. The CDR3 loop reads CASSPGFGDSNQPQHF. The CDR3, as DNA: TGTGCCAGCAGCCCTGGGTTCGGGGATAGCAATCAGCCCCAGCATTTT.

The chain couples TRBV25-1 to TRBJ1-2; D ambiguous. Looked up from germline, CDR1 is MGHDK and CDR2 is SYGVNS. The CDR3 has 14 residues. V was shortened by 4 bases and J by 2 bases, with 11 bases between the two germline ends. The CDR3 DNA reads as TGTGCCAGCAGTGGCCCTGGGGTGAACTATGGCTACACCTTC. Translating it yields CASSGPGVNYGYTF.